This T cell receptor (beta chain) was recorded in a study of shared clonotypes between healthy human individuals. Study-level information: The donor group consisted of two women and three men, aged 18 to 49. Overall study results and limits: For sorted subsets, rarefaction showed incomplete sequencing despite large depth. Generation probabilities of non-shared clonotypes were lower (relative to those shared by all four donors).

Naive CD8 populations comprised CD45RO-negative cells positively selected for CCR7, excluding terminally differentiated effector memory CD45RA+ cells. The protocol was immunoSEQ multiplex PCR, while the TCRdb copy is restricted to in-frame clones and leaves out a portion. The repertoire holds fewer than 1 million clones, with roughly 96% as singletons. CDR1 and CDR2 (germline): SGDLS, YYNGEE. The ends lost 4 bases at V and 4 bases at J; junction bases unmatched: 9. The CDR3 sequence is 15 residues long. Regarding this clone: Antigen specificity is unknown.

The rearrangement uses TRBV9 and TRBJ2-7; 9 bases fit TRBD1. The TCR comes from a man in his thirties or forties in good health. Specimen: naive CD8+ T cells sorted from blood. The CDR3 loop is CASSYSGTGIYEQYF. The DNA of the CDR3 is TGTGCCAGCAGCTACTCCGGGACAGGGATTTACGAGCAGTACTTC.